The clone carrying this T cell receptor (beta chain) was observed once. Profiling relied on immunoSEQ multiplex PCR, and the TCRdb table lists in-frame clones only, not all of them. The top ten hold roughly 2.7% of the sample, which has roughly 260,000 clones, more than 85% seen once. Trimming removed 2 bases at V and 0 bases at J, with 11 bases between. CDR3 length: 16 amino acids. Germline CDR1 is SNHLY and CDR2 is FYNNEI. The data stem from a study of blood T cell repertoires in COVID-19. Specimen: peripheral blood. The TCR was taken from a person aged 18-30 years with COVID-19, enrolled during active disease. This chain links TRBV2 with TRBJ2-4, with D perhaps TRBD2 (5 bases). CDR3 in amino acids: CASSEFGGLAKNIQYF. The CDR3 DNA reads TGTGCCAGCAGTGAATTTGGCGGACTAGCCAAAAACATTCAGTACTTC.